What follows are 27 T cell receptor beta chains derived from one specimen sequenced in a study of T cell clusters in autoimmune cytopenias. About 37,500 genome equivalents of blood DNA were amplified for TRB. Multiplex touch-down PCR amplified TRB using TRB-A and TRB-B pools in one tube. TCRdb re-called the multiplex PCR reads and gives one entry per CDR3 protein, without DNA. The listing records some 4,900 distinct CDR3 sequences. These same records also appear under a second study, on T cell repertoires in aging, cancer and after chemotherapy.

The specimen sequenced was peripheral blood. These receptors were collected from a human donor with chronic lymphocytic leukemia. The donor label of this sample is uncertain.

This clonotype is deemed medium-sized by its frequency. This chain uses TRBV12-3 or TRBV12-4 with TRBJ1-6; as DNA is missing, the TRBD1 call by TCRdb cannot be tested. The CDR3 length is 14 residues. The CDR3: CASGAQGLNSPLHF.

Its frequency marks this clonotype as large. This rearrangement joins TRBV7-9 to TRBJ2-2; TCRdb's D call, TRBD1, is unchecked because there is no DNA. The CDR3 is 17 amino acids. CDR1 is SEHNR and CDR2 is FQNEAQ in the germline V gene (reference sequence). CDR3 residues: CASSDNSGLGPTGELFF.

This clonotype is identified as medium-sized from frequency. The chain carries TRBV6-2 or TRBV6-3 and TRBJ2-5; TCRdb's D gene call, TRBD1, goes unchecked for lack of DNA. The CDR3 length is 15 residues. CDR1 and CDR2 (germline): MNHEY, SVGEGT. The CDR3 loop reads CASSYGQRSQETQYF.

CDR3 in amino acids: CASSRGAVQETQYF. The chain employs TRBV6-5 and TRBJ2-5; TCRdb selects TRBD1, and the lack of DNA leaves this call unchecked. The CDR3 totals 14 residues. The germline gives CDR1 MNHEY, CDR2 SVGAGI.

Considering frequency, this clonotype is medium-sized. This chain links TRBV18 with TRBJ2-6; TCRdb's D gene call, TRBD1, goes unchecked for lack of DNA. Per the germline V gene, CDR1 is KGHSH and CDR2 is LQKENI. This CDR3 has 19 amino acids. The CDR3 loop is CASSPYDRAALSGANVLTF.

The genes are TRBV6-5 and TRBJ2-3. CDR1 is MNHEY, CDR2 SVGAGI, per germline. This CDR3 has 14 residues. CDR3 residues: CASSFELASDTQYF.

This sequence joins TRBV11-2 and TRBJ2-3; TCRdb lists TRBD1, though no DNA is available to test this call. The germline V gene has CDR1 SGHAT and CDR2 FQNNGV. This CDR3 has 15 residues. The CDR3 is CASSLVSGPGSPQYF.

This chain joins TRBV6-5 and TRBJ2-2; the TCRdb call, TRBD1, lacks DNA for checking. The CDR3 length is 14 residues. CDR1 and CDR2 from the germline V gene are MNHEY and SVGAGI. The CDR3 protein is CASKTGLNTGELFF.

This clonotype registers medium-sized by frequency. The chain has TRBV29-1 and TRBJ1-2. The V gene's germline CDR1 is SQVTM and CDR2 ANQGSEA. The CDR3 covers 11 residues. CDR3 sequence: CSCTVTGGYTF.

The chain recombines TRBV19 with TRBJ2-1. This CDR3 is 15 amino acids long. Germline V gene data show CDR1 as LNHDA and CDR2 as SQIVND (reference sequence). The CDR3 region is CASSNQFLLGNEQFF.

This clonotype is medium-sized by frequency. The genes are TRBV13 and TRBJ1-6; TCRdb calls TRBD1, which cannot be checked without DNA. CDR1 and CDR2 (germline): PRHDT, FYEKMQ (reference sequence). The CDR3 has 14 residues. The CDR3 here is CASSSRTGNSPLHF. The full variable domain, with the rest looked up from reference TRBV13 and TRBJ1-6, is AAGVIQSPRHLIKEKRETATLKCYPIPRHDTVYWYQQGPGQDPQFLISFYEKMQSDKGSIPDRFSAQQFSDYHSELNMSSLELGDSALYFCASSSRTGNSPLHFGNGTRLTVT.

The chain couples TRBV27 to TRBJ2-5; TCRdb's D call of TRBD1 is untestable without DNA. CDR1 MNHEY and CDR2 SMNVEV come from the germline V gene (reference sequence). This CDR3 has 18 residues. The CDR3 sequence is CASRTGTGVRTASETQYF.

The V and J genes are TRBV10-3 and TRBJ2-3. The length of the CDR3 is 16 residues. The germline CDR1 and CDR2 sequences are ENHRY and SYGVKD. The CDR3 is CAISESGIRGTDTQYF.

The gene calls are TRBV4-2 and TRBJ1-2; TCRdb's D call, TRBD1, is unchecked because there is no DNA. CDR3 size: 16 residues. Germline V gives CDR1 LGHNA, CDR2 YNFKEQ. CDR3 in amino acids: CASSQDKAGGVDGYTF.

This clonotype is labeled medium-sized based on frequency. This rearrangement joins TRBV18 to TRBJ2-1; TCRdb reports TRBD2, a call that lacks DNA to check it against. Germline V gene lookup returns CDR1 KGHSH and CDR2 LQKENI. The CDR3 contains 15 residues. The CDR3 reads CASSPVPSGGSEQFF.

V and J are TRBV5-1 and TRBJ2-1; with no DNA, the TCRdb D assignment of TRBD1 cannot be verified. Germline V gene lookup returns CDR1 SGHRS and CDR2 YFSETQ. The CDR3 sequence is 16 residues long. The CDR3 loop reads CASGGGYAGRSDEQFF. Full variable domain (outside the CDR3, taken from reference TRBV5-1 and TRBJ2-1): KAGVTQTPRYLIKTRGQQVTLSCSPISGHRSVSWYQQTPGQGLQFLFEYFSETQRNKGNFPGRFSGRQFSNSRSEMNVSTLELGDSALYLCASGGGYAGRSDEQFFGPGTRLTVL.

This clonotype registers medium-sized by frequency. The CDR3 protein is CSVEFTSGGYEQYF. V gene TRBV29-1 combines with J gene TRBJ2-7; TCRdb's D call of TRBD2 is untestable without DNA. Per the germline V gene, CDR1 is SQVTM and CDR2 is ANQGSEA. There are 14 residues in the CDR3.

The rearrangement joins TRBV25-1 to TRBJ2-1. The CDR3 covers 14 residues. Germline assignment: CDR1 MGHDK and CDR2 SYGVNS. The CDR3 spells CASSVGISYNEQFF.

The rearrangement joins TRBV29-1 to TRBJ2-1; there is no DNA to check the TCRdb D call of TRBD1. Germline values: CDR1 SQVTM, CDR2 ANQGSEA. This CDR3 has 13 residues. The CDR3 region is CSVTGKTYNEQFF.

The CDR3 loop is CASSDWGGPNEKLFF. The V gene is TRBV6-1, the J gene TRBJ1-4; the D call from TCRdb, TRBD1, cannot be confirmed without DNA. Germline CDR1 and CDR2: MNHNS and SASEGT. CDR3 length: 15 residues.

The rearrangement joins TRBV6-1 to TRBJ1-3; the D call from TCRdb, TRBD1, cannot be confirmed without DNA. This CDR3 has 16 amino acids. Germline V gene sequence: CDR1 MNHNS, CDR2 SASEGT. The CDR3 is CASTNKRTGLGNTIYF.

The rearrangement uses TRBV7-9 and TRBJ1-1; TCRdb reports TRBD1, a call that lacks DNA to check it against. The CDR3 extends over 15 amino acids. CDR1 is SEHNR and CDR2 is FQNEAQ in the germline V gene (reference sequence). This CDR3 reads CASSSSPGVGAEAFF.

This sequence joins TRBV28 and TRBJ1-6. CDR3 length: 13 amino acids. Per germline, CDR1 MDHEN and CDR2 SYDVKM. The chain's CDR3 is CASNGRDGSPLHF.

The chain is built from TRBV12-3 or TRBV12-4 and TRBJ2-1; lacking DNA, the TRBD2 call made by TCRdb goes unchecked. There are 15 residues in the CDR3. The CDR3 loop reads CASSPRTSGGREQFF.

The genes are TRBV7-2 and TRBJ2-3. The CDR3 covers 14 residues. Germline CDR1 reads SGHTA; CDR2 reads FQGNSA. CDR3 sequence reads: CASSYRAITDTQYF.

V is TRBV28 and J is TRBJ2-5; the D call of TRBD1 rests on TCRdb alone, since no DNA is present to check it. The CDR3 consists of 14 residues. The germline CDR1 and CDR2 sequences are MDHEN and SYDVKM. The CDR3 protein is CASSQGRTIETQYF.

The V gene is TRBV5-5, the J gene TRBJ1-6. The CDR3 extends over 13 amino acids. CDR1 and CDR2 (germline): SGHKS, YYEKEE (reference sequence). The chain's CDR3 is CASSLTENSPLHF. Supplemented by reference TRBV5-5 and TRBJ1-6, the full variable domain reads DAGVTQSPTHLIKTRGQQVTLRCSPISGHKSVSWYQQVLGQGPQFIFQYYEKEERGRGNFPDRFSARQFPNYSSELNVNALLLGDSALYLCASSLTENSPLHFGNGTRLTVT.